A selection of T cell receptor beta chains follows, all from one sample in a study of shared clonotypes between healthy human individuals. Libraries were prepared by immunoSEQ multiplex PCR; TCRdb keeps only in-frame clonotypes and omits some of them. The profile covers 450,000 to 500,000 clones, with around 80% appearing a single time and 9.5% to 15% taken by the ten largest. The material sequenced was PBMCs. The source of these receptors is a woman in her thirties or forties in good health. Some clones in this sample may be carry-over from other donors' samples. Each CDR3 is given with its conserved first and last residue. Each record gives: D gene, J gene, clone size, V gene, CDR3 DNA, CDR3 protein. A D gene is named only where the DNA matches it firmly. Size values are once, few and many counts, or a class for expanded clones, and some rows have none.

NA TRBJ2-3 NA TRBV25-1 TGTGCCAGCAGTGAATCCCCCACAGATACGCAGTATTTT CASSESPTDTQYF
TRBD2 TRBJ2-7 NA TRBV7-8 TGTGCCAGCAGCTTCGCAGGACTAGCGGGAGGTTTTGCCTACGAGCAGTACTTC CASSFAGLAGGFAYEQYF
TRBD1 TRBJ2-2 NA TRBV11-2 TGTGCCAGCAGCTCGGACAGGGCGAACACCGGGGAGCTGTTTTTT CASSSDRANTGELFF
NA TRBJ1-2 NA TRBV5-1 TGCGCCAGCAGCTTGGCCGGCAGCAACTATGGCTACACCTTC CASSLAGSNYGYTF
TRBD1 TRBJ2-5 NA TRBV5-6 TGTGCCAGCAGCCCAAGGACAGGGGGGGTTCAAGAGACCCAGTACTTC CASSPRTGGVQETQYF
TRBD1 TRBJ1-1 many TRBV5-5 TGTGCCAGCAGCTTGGGGACAGGGACTGAAGCTTTCTTT CASSLGTGTEAFF
TRBD1 TRBJ1-5 NA TRBV5-5 TGTGCCAGCAGCCCAGACGGACAGGGCAATCAGCCCCAGCATTTT CASSPDGQGNQPQHF
NA TRBJ2-7 NA TRBV27 TGTGCCAGCAGTTCAGACAGGCCGAGCTCCTACGAGCAGTACTTC CASSSDRPSSYEQYF
NA TRBJ2-1 NA TRBV5-1 TGCGCCAGCAGCTTGGCCGGCGGCAATGAGCAGTTCTTC CASSLAGGNEQFF
NA TRBJ2-5 NA TRBV28 TGTGCCAGCAGTTTAGGGGGCCTGCAAGAGACCCAGTACTTC CASSLGGLQETQYF